Listed below are T cell receptor beta chains from one sample, sequenced in a study of shared clonotypes between healthy human individuals. Profiling relied on immunoSEQ multiplex PCR, and the TCRdb table lists in-frame clones only, not all of them. The sample shows about 1.9 million clones, about 94% of them seen only once. Sequenced sample: naive CD8+ T cells from PBMCs. The receptors were sampled from a man aged 18 to 30 in good health. Some clones in this sample may be carry-over from other donors' samples. CDR3s include the opening cysteine and the closing phenylalanine or tryptophan. The order of the fields is CDR3 DNA, CDR3 protein, J gene, clone size, V gene, D gene. D genes are given only for firm matches. The size of a clone is reported for some rows only, either as once, few or many, or as a class for expanded clones.

TGTGCCAGCAGCTTAGAGGGCTGGCAGGGAGGAGAGACCCAGTACTTC CASSLEGWQGGETQYF TRBJ2-5 NA TRBV7-2 NA
TGTGCCAGCTCGGGGCACATGAACACTGAAGCTTTCTTT CASSGHMNTEAFF TRBJ1-1 NA TRBV6-1 NA
TGTGCCAGTAGGGGCGGGGAGCTGTTTTTT CASRGGELFF TRBJ2-2 NA TRBV6-5 NA
TGTGCCAGCAGCGTCCATCCGGGGCCCAATCAGCCCCAGCATTTT CASSVHPGPNQPQHF TRBJ1-5 NA TRBV9 NA
TGCGCCAGCAGCCAAGATGGGGCAGGATCGAACACCGGGGAGCTGTTTTTT CASSQDGAGSNTGELFF TRBJ2-2 NA TRBV4-1 NA
TGTGCCAGTAGTGTCGACAGGGGGCCAGGATATGGCTACACCTTC CASSVDRGPGYGYTF TRBJ1-2 NA TRBV19 TRBD1
TGTGCCAGCAGTTTACCTCTCGCTTCGGGCGGAGGGGGCGCGGGTGATGAGCAGTTCTTC CASSLPLASGGGGAGDEQFF TRBJ2-1 once TRBV28 NA
TGCGCCAGCAGCCAAGATCAGCGGGGTCATGAGGGCTACACCTTC CASSQDQRGHEGYTF TRBJ1-2 once TRBV4-1 NA
TGTGCCACCAGCAGAGATTCTGGGGGCAATCAGCCCCAGCATTTT CATSRDSGGNQPQHF TRBJ1-5 NA TRBV15 NA
TGTGCCAGCAGGTCGGGTCTTGACGAAAAACTGTTTTTT CASRSGLDEKLFF TRBJ1-4 NA TRBV28 NA
TGTGCCAGCAGTCCAAAAACAGGGATGAACACTGAAGCTTTCTTT CASSPKTGMNTEAFF TRBJ1-1 once TRBV6-5 NA
TGTGCCAGCAGCTTAGGCAGGAGCTCCTACGAGCAGTACTTC CASSLGRSSYEQYF TRBJ2-7 once TRBV7-8 NA
TGTGCCAGCAGTTTATCGAGTCGGACATCCTACGAGCAGTACTTC CASSLSSRTSYEQYF TRBJ2-7 once TRBV27 NA
TGTGCCAGCGTAGACAGGGCGAATTCCTACGAGCAGTACTTC CASVDRANSYEQYF TRBJ2-7 NA TRBV2 TRBD1
TGTGCCAGCAGTTTGATGAGGTTACGACTCCCTAATGAAAAACTGTTTTTT CASSLMRLRLPNEKLFF TRBJ1-4 NA TRBV28 NA
TGTGCCAGCAGTTTCCGCCGGCCAGGCTACACCTTC CASSFRRPGYTF TRBJ1-2 once TRBV28 NA
TGTGCCAGCAGTCCGAGGACAGGGGGCGGCATGAACACTGAAGCTTTCTTT CASSPRTGGGMNTEAFF TRBJ1-1 few TRBV27 TRBD1
TGTGCCAGTAGTATAGACCCCCTAAGAAGCGGGGCAGACAATGAGCAGTTCTTC CASSIDPLRSGADNEQFF TRBJ2-1 NA TRBV19 TRBD2
TGCAGCGTTCGACAGGGACTCTCCTACGAGCAGTACTTC CSVRQGLSYEQYF TRBJ2-7 NA TRBV29-1 NA
TGTGCCACCAGCAGAGGATTGGGCAACCAAGAGACCCAGTACTTC CATSRGLGNQETQYF TRBJ2-5 NA TRBV15 NA
TGTGCCAGCTCCCCCACCGGGCCCGGAACGCGGACAGATACGCAGTATTTT CASSPTGPGTRTDTQYF TRBJ2-3 NA TRBV18 NA
TGCAGCGTTGAAGGGTTAGGGGTAAGGTATGGCTACACCTTC CSVEGLGVRYGYTF TRBJ1-2 NA TRBV29-1 NA
TGTGCCAGCAGTGTACAGCCCTATAGCAATCAGCCCCAGCATTTT CASSVQPYSNQPQHF TRBJ1-5 NA TRBV2 NA
TGTGCCAGTCTCCAGGGAGGGACGAATTATGGCTACACCTTC CASLQGGTNYGYTF TRBJ1-2 NA TRBV19 NA
TGTGCCAGCTCCCCCGGGGATGAGCAGTTCTTC CASSPGDEQFF TRBJ2-1 NA TRBV6-5 NA
TGCAGTACGTACGGGGGCCGCTGGGACACTGAAGCTTTCTTT CSTYGGRWDTEAFF TRBJ1-1 NA TRBV29-1 NA
TGTGCCAGCCAGACAGGGAATGGCCCCGGAAACACCATATATTTT CASQTGNGPGNTIYF TRBJ1-3 NA TRBV6-7 TRBD1
TGTGCCAGCAGCCTCAAGCGGGAGTCCTACAATGAGCAGTTCTTC CASSLKRESYNEQFF TRBJ2-1 NA TRBV5-4 TRBD2
TGCAGCGTTGTAGTCGACACCGGGGAGCTGTTTTTT CSVVVDTGELFF TRBJ2-2 NA TRBV29-1 NA
TGCGCCAGCAGCCACACCGCACAGGGTTCCTGGCAGTTCTTC CASSHTAQGSWQFF TRBJ2-1 NA TRBV4-1 NA
TGTGCCAGCAGCTCCCCGGGACTAGCGGGAGATACGCAGTATTTT CASSSPGLAGDTQYF TRBJ2-3 once TRBV13 TRBD2